The clone carrying this T cell receptor (beta chain) occurred a few times. Its antigen remains unknown. The junction and the germline gene differ at one end; a read error may be behind it. This sample stems from a study of cytomegalovirus exposure and HLA in healthy donors. Notes on the study in general: Per a prior analysis, the majority of TCR beta V segments were productive roughly 90% or roughly 30% of the time. Serostatus for CMV was the only available immune exposure information.

Primers included in the PCR were 60 Vbeta and 13 Jbeta primers. TCRdb keeps only in-frame clones here, not all; method: immunoSEQ multiplex PCR. The repertoire holds fewer than 100,000 clones, with 7.6% as singletons. Sequencing input: PBMCs. This TCR was recovered from a man aged 50-59 years in good health and CMV-seronegative.

CDR3: CAWSVQGMKRVF. CDR3 DNA sequence: TGTGCCTGGAGTGTACAAGGGATGAAGAGGGTCTTT. The chain is built from TRBV30 and TRBJ1-1, with no clear D. Germline V lookup: CDR1 GTSNPN, CDR2 SVGIG (reference sequence). The length of the CDR3 is 12 residues.